This T cell receptor beta chain appears in the sequencing data of a study of cytomegalovirus exposure and HLA in healthy donors. Overall study results and limits: A few chains linked to CMV were shown in vitro to be specific for CMV antigens. The tendency of first-cohort TCR clusters to co-occur in the roughly 130 validation repertoires was the finding of a later analysis. The authors enumerated roughly 160 TCR beta chains as linked to cytomegalovirus. Reported results showed that the classifier diagnosed cytomegalovirus status with high specificity and sensitivity.

The assay was immunoSEQ multiplex PCR, and TCRdb's table has in-frame clones only and misses some. The sample consists of roughly 120,000 clones, 70% to 90% of them appearing once. CDR3 size: 13 residues. Trimming removed 2 bases from V and 5 bases from J, with 10 bases in between. Germline CDR1 reads SGHRS; CDR2 reads YFSETQ. Regarding this clone: The antigen is unknown.

The sample comprised PBMCs. The chain employs TRBV5-1 and TRBJ1-1; no clear D. This receptor was obtained from a woman under 40 in good health and CMV-seropositive. The CDR3 DNA reads as TGCGCCAGCAGCTTCGAGGTGTGGACTGAAGCTTTCTTT. It encodes CASSFEVWTEAFF.